This entry lists 16 T cell receptor beta chains sequenced from one sample in a study of cytomegalovirus exposure and HLA in healthy donors. Generated by immunoSEQ multiplex PCR, the TCRdb table keeps only in-frame clones and is missing some. The sample has fewer than 200,000 clones; 85% are singletons. The specimen sequenced was PBMCs. These receptors were obtained from a man younger than 30 in good health and CMV-seropositive.

This chain joins TRBV7-9 and TRBJ1-1; 8 bases map to TRBD1. The V and J ends lost 5 bases and 5 bases, in that order; junction bases with no gene match: 10. The germline V gene encodes CDR1 SEHNR and CDR2 FQNEAQ (reference sequence). The CDR3 loop spans 15 amino acids. The CDR3 sequence: CASSGVGWTGTEAFF. In DNA form, the CDR3 reads TGTGCCAGCAGCGGGGTGGGGTGGACAGGGACTGAAGCTTTCTTT. Based on the CDR3 plus reference TRBV7-9 and TRBJ1-1, the full variable domain is DTGVSQNPRHKITKRGQNVTFRCDPISEHNRLYWYRQTLGQGPEFLTYFQNEAQLEKSRLLSDRFSAERPKGSFSTLEIQRTEQGDSAMYLCASSGVGWTGTEAFFGQGTRLTVV.

The CDR3 coding sequence is TGCGCCAGCAGCCAAGACTCAGGGTTTAACACAGATACGCAGTATTTT. It translates to CASSQDSGFNTDTQYF. The chain is built from TRBV4-1 and TRBJ2-3, with D perhaps TRBD1 (5 bases). The germline V gene encodes CDR1 MGHRA and CDR2 YSYEKL. The CDR3 is 16 amino acids. V lost 0 bases and J lost 2, with 12 bases in between.

The rearrangement joins TRBV30 to TRBJ2-2, with 7 bases lining up with TRBD1. V lost 6 bases and J lost 7; bases outside the gene matches: 11. The CDR3 sequence is 14 residues long. Germline CDR1 is GTSNPN and CDR2 is SVGIG (reference sequence). CDR3 DNA: TGTGCCTGTAACGACAGGGTAGGGAGCGGGGAGCTGTTTTTT. Translated, it gives CACNDRVGSGELFF.

This clone has just a few counts. The V and J genes are TRBV27 and TRBJ2-7; possibly TRBD1 for D (5 bases). V lost 5 bases and J lost 1, with 18 bases in between. This CDR3 has 16 amino acids. The germline CDR1 and CDR2 sequences are MNHEY and SMNVEV (reference sequence). The CDR3 sequence: CASSELFRDGSYEQYF. CDR3 nucleotides: TGTGCCAGCAGTGAACTCTTCAGGGATGGGTCCTACGAGCAGTACTTC.

The gene calls are TRBV5-1 and TRBJ1-6; 9 bases are a match to TRBD1. The CDR3 is made up of 13 amino acids. Unmatched junction bases numbered 3, after V lost 4 bases and J lost 10 bases. Per germline, CDR1 SGHRS and CDR2 YFSETQ. The CDR3 spells CASSPGQGSPLHF. DNA for the CDR3: TGCGCCAGCAGCCCGGGACAGGGATCACCCCTCCACTTT.

This clone came up once. The chain is built from TRBV29-1 and TRBJ1-1, with D hard to call. Deletions cut 0 bases from V and 4 bases from J, with 9 bases between. This CDR3 spans 13 amino acids. Germline assignment: CDR1 SQVTM and CDR2 ANQGSEA. Here the CDR3 reads CSVEDIQSTEAFF. CDR3 nucleotides: TGCAGCGTTGAAGATATACAGAGCACTGAAGCTTTCTTT.

The genes are TRBV11-1 and TRBJ2-7; TRBD1 aligns across 9 bases. The J segment lost 5 bases and the V segment lost 6 bases, leaving 14 bases of the junction unmatched. Germline assignment: CDR1 SGHAT and CDR2 FQDESV (reference sequence). This CDR3 region has 16 residues. CDR3 sequence (DNA): TGTGCCAGCAGGAAGTGGGGACAGGGAGGAGGCGACGAGCAGTACTTC. This translates into CASRKWGQGGGDEQYF.

V and J are TRBV11-3 and TRBJ2-1; TRBD1 might be the D (5 bases). This CDR3 comprises 17 residues. Trimming shortened V by 0 bases and J by 0 bases, and 12 bases separated the two germline ends. Germline CDR1 is SGHNT and CDR2 is YENEEA. DNA for the CDR3: TGTGCCAGCAGCTTAGATAACAGGCTGAGCTCCTACAATGAGCAGTTCTTC. This codes for CASSLDNRLSSYNEQFF.

The chain's CDR3 is CASSHDRGGQPQHF. CDR3 coding DNA: TGTGCCAGCAGCCACGACAGGGGTGGTCAGCCCCAGCATTTT. The genes are TRBV6-5 and TRBJ1-5, with TRBD1 identical over 8 bases. V was clipped by 6 bases and J by 6 bases; unmatched bases: 7. Germline CDR1 is MNHEY and CDR2 is SVGAGI. The length of the CDR3 is 14 residues.

This clone was seen only once. The chain carries TRBV30 and TRBJ2-5; 12 bases are a match to TRBD1. The CDR3 is 15 amino acids. The J segment lost 5 bases and the V segment lost 2 bases, leaving 6 bases of the junction unmatched. Germline V CDR1 and CDR2: GTSNPN, SVGIG (reference sequence). CDR3 DNA sequence: TGTGCCTGGAGTTCAGGGACAGGGGGCGCGGAGACCCAGTACTTC. Its protein product is CAWSSGTGGAETQYF.

This clone came up a few times. The chain recombines TRBV5-1 with TRBJ1-1; the D is unclear. The CDR3 runs 14 residues. Germline V lookup: CDR1 SGHRS, CDR2 YFSETQ. V gave up 3 bases and J gave up 2 bases, with 11 bases separating them. The CDR3 reads CASSSRDSNTEAFF. The CDR3 bases are TGCGCCAGCAGCTCCCGGGATTCTAACACTGAAGCTTTCTTT.

This clone was recorded once. The CDR3 DNA reads TGCGCCAGCAGCCCTAGGATCTCTAGCGGGGGAAACAATGAGCAGTTCTTC. It specifies CASSPRISSGGNNEQFF. This sequence joins TRBV4-1 and TRBJ2-1; 10 bases fit TRBD2. Looked up from germline, CDR1 is MGHRA and CDR2 is YSYEKL. The CDR3 sequence is 17 residues long. J lost 5 bases, V lost 4 bases, and 11 bases had no gene match.

The chain has TRBV28 and TRBJ1-2; a possible D gene is TRBD1 (6 bases). The CDR3 spans 14 residues. The ends were cut back, 8 bases at V and 4 bases at J, with 17 bases in the middle. Germline V gene data show CDR1 as MDHEN and CDR2 as SYDVKM. The CDR3 region is CASWRGGQGYGYTF. The CDR3 DNA is TGTGCCAGCTGGAGGGGGGGGCAGGGCTATGGCTACACCTTC.

This clone has just a few counts. This chain connects TRBV14 to TRBJ2-2, with unresolved D. Between the trimmed V and J ends, which lost 4 bases and 7 bases, there was a span of 10 bases. The CDR3 length is 13 residues. Germline V CDR1 and CDR2: SGHDN, FVKESK. The chain's CDR3 is CASSPVVSGELFF. The DNA of the CDR3 is TGTGCCAGCAGCCCTGTTGTGAGCGGGGAGCTGTTTTTT. The complete variable domain, with remaining parts taken from reference TRBV14 and TRBJ2-2, reads EAGVTQFPSHSVIEKGQTVTLRCDPISGHDNLYWYRRVMGKEIKFLLHFVKESKQDESGMPNNRFLAERTGGTYSTLKVQPAELEDSGVYFCASSPVVSGELFFGEGSRLTVL.

The CDR3 here is CASSKTGTNEQYF. The CDR3 region has the DNA TGTGCCAGCAGTAAGACAGGGACAAACGAGCAGTACTTC. This chain joins TRBV2 and TRBJ2-7, with TRBD1 matching 7 bases. The CDR3 runs to 13 residues. With 5 bases clipped from V and 5 bases from J, the junction kept 6 bases outside the gene matches. Germline CDR1 reads SNHLY; CDR2 reads FYNNEI.

This chain uses TRBV7-2 with TRBJ1-2, with a tentative D call TRBD1 (5 bases). The CDR3 contains 14 residues. Trimming left V 3 bases short and J 6 bases short, with 14 bases between. Germline V CDR1 and CDR2: SGHTA, FQGNSA. The CDR3 loop is CASSFADRTDGYTF. The DNA of the CDR3 is TGTGCCAGCAGCTTCGCCGACAGAACTGATGGCTACACCTTC.